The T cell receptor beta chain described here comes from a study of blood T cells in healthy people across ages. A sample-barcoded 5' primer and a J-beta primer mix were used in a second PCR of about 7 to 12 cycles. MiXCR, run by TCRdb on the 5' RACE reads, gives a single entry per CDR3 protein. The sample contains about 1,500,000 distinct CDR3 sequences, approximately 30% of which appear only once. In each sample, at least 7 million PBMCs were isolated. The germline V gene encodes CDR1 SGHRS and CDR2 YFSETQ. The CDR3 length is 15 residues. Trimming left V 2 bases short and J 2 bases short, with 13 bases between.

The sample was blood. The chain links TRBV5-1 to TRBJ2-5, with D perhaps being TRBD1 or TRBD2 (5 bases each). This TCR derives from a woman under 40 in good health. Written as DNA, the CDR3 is TGCGCCAGCAGCTTATACTCAGGGAGACAAGAGACCCAGTACTTC. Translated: CASSLYSGRQETQYF.